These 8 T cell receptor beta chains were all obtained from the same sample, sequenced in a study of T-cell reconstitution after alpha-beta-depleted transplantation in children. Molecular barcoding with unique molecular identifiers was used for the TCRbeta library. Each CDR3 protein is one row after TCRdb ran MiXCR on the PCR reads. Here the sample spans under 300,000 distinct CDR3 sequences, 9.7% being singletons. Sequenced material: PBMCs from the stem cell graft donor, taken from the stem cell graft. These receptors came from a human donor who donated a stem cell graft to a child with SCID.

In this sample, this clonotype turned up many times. Here the CDR3 reads CASSQEISMDTQYF. CDR3 nucleotides: TGCGCCAGCAGCCAAGAGATTAGCATGGATACGCAGTATTTT. V and J are TRBV4-3 and TRBJ2-3; D gene uncertain. CDR1 is LGHNA, CDR2 YSLEER, per germline. V dropped 0 bases and J dropped 6 bases, with 10 bases sitting between them. The CDR3 has 14 residues.

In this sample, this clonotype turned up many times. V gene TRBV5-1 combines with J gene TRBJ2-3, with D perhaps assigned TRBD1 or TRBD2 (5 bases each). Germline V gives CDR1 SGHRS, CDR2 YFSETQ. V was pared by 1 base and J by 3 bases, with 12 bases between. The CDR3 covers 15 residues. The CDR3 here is CASSLSGQETDTQYF. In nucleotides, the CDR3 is TGCGCCAGCAGCTTGTCGGGGCAGGAGACAGATACGCAGTATTTT.

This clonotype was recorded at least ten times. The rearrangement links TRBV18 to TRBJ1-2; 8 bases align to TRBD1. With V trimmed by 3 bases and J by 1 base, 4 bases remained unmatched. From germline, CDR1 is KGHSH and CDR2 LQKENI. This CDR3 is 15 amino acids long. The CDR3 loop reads CASSPGQAFNYGYTF. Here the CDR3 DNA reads TGTGCCAGCTCACCGGGACAGGCGTTTAACTATGGCTACACCTTC. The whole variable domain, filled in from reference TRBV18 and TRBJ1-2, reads NAGVMQNPRHLVRRRGQEARLRCSPMKGHSHVYWYRQLPEEGLKFMVYLQKENIIDESGMPKERFSAEFPKEGPSILRIQQVVRGDSAAYFCASSPGQAFNYGYTFGSGTRLTVV.

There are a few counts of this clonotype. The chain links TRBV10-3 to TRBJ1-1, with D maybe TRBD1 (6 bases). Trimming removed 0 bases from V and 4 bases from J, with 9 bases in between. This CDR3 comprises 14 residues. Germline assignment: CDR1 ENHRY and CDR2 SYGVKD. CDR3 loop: CAISESGTITEAFF. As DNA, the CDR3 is TGTGCCATCAGTGAGTCAGGGACAATCACTGAAGCTTTCTTT.

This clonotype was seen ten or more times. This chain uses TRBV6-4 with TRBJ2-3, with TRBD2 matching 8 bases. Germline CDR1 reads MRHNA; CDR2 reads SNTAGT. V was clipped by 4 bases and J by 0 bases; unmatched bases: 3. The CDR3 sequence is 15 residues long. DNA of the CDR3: TGTGCCAGCAGTGCCAGCGGGGGAAGCACAGATACGCAGTATTTT. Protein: CASSASGGSTDTQYF.

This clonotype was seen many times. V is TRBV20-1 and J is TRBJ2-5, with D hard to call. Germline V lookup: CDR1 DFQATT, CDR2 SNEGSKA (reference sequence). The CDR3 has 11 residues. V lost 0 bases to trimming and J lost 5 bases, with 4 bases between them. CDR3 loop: CSARDDETQYF. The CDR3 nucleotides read TGCAGTGCTAGAGATGACGAGACCCAGTACTTC.

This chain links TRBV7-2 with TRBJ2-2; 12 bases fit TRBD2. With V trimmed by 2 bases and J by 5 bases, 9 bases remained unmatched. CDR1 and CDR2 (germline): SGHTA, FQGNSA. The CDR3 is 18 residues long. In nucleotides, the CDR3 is TGTGCCAGCAGCTTATGGGCTAGCGGGGGGGCCGGAACCGGGGAGCTGTTTTTT. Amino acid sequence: CASSLWASGGAGTGELFF.

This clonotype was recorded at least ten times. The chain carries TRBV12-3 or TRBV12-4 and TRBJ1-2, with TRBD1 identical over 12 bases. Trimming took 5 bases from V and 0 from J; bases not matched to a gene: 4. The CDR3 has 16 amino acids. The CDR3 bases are TGTGCCAGCAGTGGGGACAGGGGGCGGACTAACTATGGCTACACCTTC. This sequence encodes CASSGDRGRTNYGYTF.